This paragraph covers one TCR beta chain sequence. This CDR3 has 15 residues. J lost 3 bases, V lost 5 bases, and 6 bases had no gene match. Per the germline V gene, CDR1 is MNHEY and CDR2 is SMNVEV (reference sequence). This sample is part of a study of blood T cell repertoires in COVID-19. Measured with immunoSEQ multiplex PCR; TCRdb has only the in-frame clones, and not every one. The sample holds 90,000 to 130,000 clones; roughly 85% are singletons and the top ten take more than 4.5%. The sample consisted of peripheral blood. The sequence came from a human donor in a cohort sampled during active COVID-19. The V gene is TRBV27, the J gene TRBJ2-7, with 11 bases matching TRBD2. The CDR3 DNA is TGTGCCAGCAGTGAACGACTAGCGGGATACTACGAGCAGTACTTC. As protein: CASSERLAGYYEQYF.